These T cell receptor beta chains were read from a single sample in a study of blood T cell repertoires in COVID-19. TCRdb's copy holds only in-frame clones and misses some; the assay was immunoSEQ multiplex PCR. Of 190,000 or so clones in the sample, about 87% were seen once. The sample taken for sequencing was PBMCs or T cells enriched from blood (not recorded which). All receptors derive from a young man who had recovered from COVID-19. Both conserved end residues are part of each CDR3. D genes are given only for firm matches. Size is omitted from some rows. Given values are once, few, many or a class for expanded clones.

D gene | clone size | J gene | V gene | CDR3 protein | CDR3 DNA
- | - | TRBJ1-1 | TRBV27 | CASSKGQNTEAFF | TGTGCCAGCAGTAAGGGACAGAACACTGAAGCTTTCTTT
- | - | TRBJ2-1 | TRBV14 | CASSTYNEQFF | TGTGCCAGCAGTACTTACAATGAGCAGTTCTTC
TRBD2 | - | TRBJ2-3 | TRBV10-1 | CASSDPTSGIWDTQYF | TGCGCCAGCAGTGATCCTACTAGCGGGATATGGGATACGCAGTATTTT
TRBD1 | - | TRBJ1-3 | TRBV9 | CASSGTGRNTIYF | TGTGCCAGCAGCGGGACAGGCAGAAACACCATATATTTT
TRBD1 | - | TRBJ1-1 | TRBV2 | CASLTGTANTEAFF | TGTGCCAGCTTAACCGGGACAGCGAACACTGAAGCTTTCTTT
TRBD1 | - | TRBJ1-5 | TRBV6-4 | CASSGRDRGLFVSQPQHF | TGTGCCAGCAGTGGACGGGACAGGGGGCTGTTCGTCAGCCAGCCCCAGCATTTT
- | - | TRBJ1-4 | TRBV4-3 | CASSQDATTNEKLFF | TGCGCCAGCAGCCAAGACGCGACAACTAATGAAAAACTGTTTTTT
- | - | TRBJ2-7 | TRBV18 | CASSPNALSSYEQYF | TGTGCCAGCTCACCAAACGCGCTGAGCTCCTACGAGCAGTACTTC
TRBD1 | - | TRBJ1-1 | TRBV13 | CASSLTRQGENTEAFF | TGTGCCAGCAGCTTAACGCGGCAGGGGGAGAACACTGAAGCTTTCTTT
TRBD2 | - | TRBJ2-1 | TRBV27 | CASSLSGDYNEQFF | TGTGCCAGCAGTTTAAGCGGGGACTACAATGAGCAGTTCTTC
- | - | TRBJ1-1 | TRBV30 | CAWSIGREGTEAFF | TGTGCCTGGAGCATAGGCAGGGAGGGCACTGAAGCTTTCTTT
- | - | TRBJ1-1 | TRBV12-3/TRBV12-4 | CASSPYGRMGAFF | TGTGCCAGCAGTCCATACGGGAGAATGGGAGCTTTCTTT
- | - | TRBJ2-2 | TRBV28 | CASSLLRQKITGELFF | TGTGCCAGCAGTTTATTGAGACAGAAAATCACCGGGGAGCTGTTTTTT
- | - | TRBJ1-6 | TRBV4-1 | CASSHEGDASPLHF | TGCGCCAGCAGCCACGAGGGGGATGCATCACCCCTCCACTTT
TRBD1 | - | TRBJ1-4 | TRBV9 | CASSATGGAGYEKLFF | TGTGCCAGCAGCGCGACAGGGGGCGCAGGTTATGAAAAACTGTTTTTT
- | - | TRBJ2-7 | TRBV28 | CASNPQGGADEQYF | TGTGCCAGCAATCCCCAGGGGGGAGCGGATGAGCAGTACTTC
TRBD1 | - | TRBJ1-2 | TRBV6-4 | CASSARTGGSYGYTF | TGTGCCAGCAGTGCCCGGACAGGGGGCAGCTATGGCTACACCTTC
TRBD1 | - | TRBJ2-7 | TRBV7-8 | CASSLRDSTLSYEQYF | TGTGCCAGCAGCTTAAGGGACAGCACACTCTCCTACGAGCAGTACTTC
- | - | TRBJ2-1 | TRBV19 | CASSINLGLYNEQFF | TGTGCCAGTAGTATTAATCTCGGACTCTACAATGAGCAGTTCTTC
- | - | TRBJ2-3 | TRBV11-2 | CASSYSSAFTHTQYF | TGTGCCAGCAGCTATTCTAGCGCTTTCACGCATACGCAGTATTTT
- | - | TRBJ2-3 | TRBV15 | CATSRDPESLRDTQYF | TGTGCCACCAGCAGAGATCCGGAGTCCCTCAGAGATACGCAGTATTTT
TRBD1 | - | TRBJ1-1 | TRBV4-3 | CASSQAVTGGTEAFF | TGCGCCAGCAGCCAAGCGGTGACAGGGGGCACTGAAGCTTTCTTT
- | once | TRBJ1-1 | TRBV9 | CASSGITDGGNTEAFF | TGTGCCAGCAGCGGAATTACCGACGGGGGGAACACTGAAGCTTTCTTT